The sequence of this T cell receptor (beta chain) was determined in a study of control samples from healthy donors and cancer patients. The CDR3 totals 16 residues. V trimming: 2 bases; J trimming: 5 bases; junction bases outside the gene matches: 8. CDR1 is PRHDT and CDR2 is FYEKMQ in the germline V gene (reference sequence). TCRdb keeps only in-frame clones here, not all; method: immunoSEQ multiplex PCR. This repertoire shows under 200,000 clones, approximately 94% found once; its top ten account for about 8.5%. The sequencing sample was made of blood. The chain combines TRBV13 with TRBJ1-4; 7 bases line up with TRBD1. The origin of this receptor is a woman in her thirties or forties in good health. The CDR3 DNA is TGTGCCAGCAGCTTAAGGGGACAGACTGGAAATGAAAAACTGTTTTTT. Residues: CASSLRGQTGNEKLFF.